This TCR beta chain appears in the sequencing data of a study of shared clonotypes between healthy human individuals. The CDR3 has 14 amino acids. V was trimmed by 0 bases and J by 3 bases, leaving 4 bases between them. Germline CDR1 SGHKS, CDR2 YYEKEE (reference sequence). Terminally differentiated effector memory CD45RA+ cells were excluded from the naive CD8 cells, which were CD45RO-negative and positively selected for CCR7. Here immunoSEQ multiplex PCR was the method, and the copy in TCRdb shows in-frame clones only, minus some. The repertoire holds roughly 2 million clones, less than 95% seen once, with around 1.1% in the top ten.

Sequencing input: naive CD8+ T cells sorted from blood. This receptor was identified in a man younger than 30 in good health. The V gene is TRBV5-5, the J gene TRBJ2-6; D is unclear. CDR3 sequence: CASSLGGGANVLTF. Here the CDR3 DNA reads TGTGCCAGCAGCTTGGGAGGTGGGGCCAACGTCCTGACTTTC.